This entry features one T cell receptor beta chain sequence. This sample was taken from a study of blood T cell repertoires in COVID-19. Looking at the study overall: Sites across the United States, Italy and Spain contributed samples from acute and convalescent COVID-19. Sources were T cells, B-cell-depleted T cells, or PBMCs; the material itself was cDNA or gDNA.

Authors' processing steps: For nucleated cells, counts were estimated from reference gene primer amplification. Here immunoSEQ multiplex PCR was the method, and the copy in TCRdb shows in-frame clones only, minus some. D and trimming were read from the DNA, whereas the V and J calls and clone size are those reported in that table. The data show approximately 230,000 clones, around 80% seen once. Deletions cut 3 bases from V and 3 bases from J, with 12 bases between. CDR3 size: 14 residues. Germline assignment: CDR1 MDHEN and CDR2 SYDVKM. The rearrangement joins TRBV28 to TRBJ2-7; no reliable D call. The TCR sequence derives from a man aged 80 or over with acute or convalescent COVID-19. Sequencing was done on a sample of peripheral blood. CDR3 nucleotides: TGTGCCAGCAGTTTCTCGGGTTTAGGCTACGAGCAGTACTTC. It specifies CASSFSGLGYEQYF.